Below are 26 T cell receptor beta chains sequenced from a single sample in a study of spatial heterogeneity in lung cancer. TCRdb itself ran the 5' RACE reads through MiXCR, one entry per CDR3 protein. This table has more than 6,500 distinct CDR3 sequences, 10% to 15% appearing once. Antigens of these TCRs are unknown. Noted time point: sample taken at primary tumor resection. Study observations and caveats: For expanded intratumoral alpha and beta TCRs, counts tracked tumor mutation counts.

The sample consisted of lung tumor tissue, taken at surgery. These receptor sequences come from a male donor with early-stage non-small cell lung cancer.

Worth noting for this clonotype: This beta chain was picked up by a library intended for alpha chains and is off target, so its count carries little meaning. The CDR3 loop reads CASTGSLNYGYTF. The CDR3 DNA reads TGTGCCAGCACTGGCAGTTTGAACTATGGCTACACCTTC. The chain is built from TRBV28 and TRBJ1-2; D unclear. Germline CDR1 reads MDHEN; CDR2 reads SYDVKM. V lost 7 bases and J 2 bases, leaving 11 bases between the germline ends. The CDR3 has 13 residues.

The table lists this clonotype with many counts. Since it is a stray read in a library aimed at alpha chains, this beta chain has a size that is not meaningful. The chain employs TRBV6-2 or TRBV6-3 and TRBJ1-1; 7 nucleotides agree with TRBD1. This CDR3 is built from 16 residues. CDR1 is MNHEY, CDR2 SVGEGT, per germline. The V and J ends lost 6 bases and 5 bases, in that order; junction bases with no gene match: 15. The CDR3 sequence: CASRERQGRWGTEAFF. DNA of the CDR3: TGTGCCAGCAGAGAACGACAGGGCCGGTGGGGAACTGAAGCTTTCTTT.

This clonotype was recorded at least ten times. Being off target in a library aimed at alpha chains, this beta chain has a size of little meaning. The V and J genes are TRBV5-1 and TRBJ2-3; D is unclear. CDR1 and CDR2 (germline): SGHRS, YFSETQ. The V gene lost 7 bases and the J gene lost 2 bases, with 17 bases spanning the gap. CDR3 size: 15 residues. CDR3 sequence (DNA): TGCGCCAGCCACCCAACTGGTAGTTTCACAGATACGCAGTATTTT. Translating gives CASHPTGSFTDTQYF.

In this sample, this clonotype turned up many times. This beta chain is an off-target read within a library intended for alpha chains, so its frequency means little. The chain employs TRBV12-3 or TRBV12-4 and TRBJ2-7; 10 bases map to TRBD2. The V and J ends lost 5 bases and 2 bases, in that order; junction bases with no gene match: 9. This CDR3 is built from 16 residues. This CDR3 reads CASSNLEREGPYEQYF. The CDR3 DNA reads TGTGCCAGCAGTAATCTAGAGCGGGAGGGCCCCTACGAGCAGTACTTC.

This clonotype came up many times. The size of this beta chain means little, since it is a stray read in a library made for alpha chains. V and J are TRBV29-1 and TRBJ2-5; 7 nucleotides line up with TRBD2. Per germline, CDR1 SQVTM and CDR2 ANQGSEA. The junction had 5 bases not matched to a gene; V was cut back by 3 bases and J by 1 base. This CDR3 spans 14 amino acids. The CDR3 DNA sequence: TGCAGCGTTGATGTCGGGGAGGGCCAAGAGACCCAGTACTTC. Translated: CSVDVGEGQETQYF.

This clonotype has at least ten counts. As an off-target read in a library built for alpha chains, this beta chain has a frequency of little significance. The chain recombines TRBV28 with TRBJ1-2; D gene ambiguous. Germline-derived CDR1 and CDR2 are MDHEN and SYDVKM. This CDR3 region has 13 residues. Between the trimmed V and J ends, which lost 1 base and 4 bases, there was a span of 7 bases. The CDR3 here is CASSLYGSYGYTF. The CDR3 nucleotides are TGTGCCAGCAGTTTATATGGGAGCTATGGCTACACCTTC.

This clonotype appeared a few times. This beta chain came through as a stray read in a library set up for alpha chains, and its size says little. The chain links TRBV5-1 to TRBJ1-2; tentative D call: TRBD1 (6 bases). CDR1 and CDR2 (germline): SGHRS, YFSETQ. V lost 0 bases to trimming and J lost 4 bases, with 7 bases between them. There are 13 residues in the CDR3. The CDR3 sequence is CASSLEGGYGYTF. CDR3 nucleotides: TGCGCCAGCAGCTTGGAGGGGGGCTATGGCTACACCTTC.

Remarks on this clonotype: Because this beta chain is a stray read in a library intended to capture alpha chains, its abundance should not be given much weight. This chain links TRBV9 with TRBJ2-3, with TRBD1 as a possible D gene (7 bases). The CDR3 is made up of 14 amino acids. The germline CDR1 and CDR2 sequences are SGDLS and YYNGEE. Trimming stripped 2 bases from V and 2 bases from J, with 9 bases between. The CDR3 DNA reads TGTGCCAGCAGCGTGGAGGGGGCCACAGATACGCAGTATTTT. Its protein is CASSVEGATDTQYF.

At least ten counts were recorded for this clonotype. Because the library targeted alpha chains, this beta chain is an off-target read whose size means little. The gene calls are TRBV6-6 and TRBJ1-1; no definite D call. The V end was cut by 2 bases, the J end by 4 bases, with 17 bases between. Per the germline V gene, CDR1 is MNHNY and CDR2 is SVGAGI (reference sequence). The CDR3 has 16 residues. The CDR3 here is CASSYRLPAGSTEAFF. The CDR3 nucleotides are TGTGCCAGCAGTTACCGATTACCAGCGGGGTCCACTGAAGCTTTCTTT.

In this sample, this clonotype turned up many times. For a library built for alpha chains, this beta chain is a stray read; little rests on its size. The V and J genes are TRBV7-2 and TRBJ2-7; TRBD2 aligns across 8 bases. Germline values: CDR1 SGHTA, CDR2 FQGNSA. The CDR3 length is 15 residues. V lost 3 bases, J lost 4 bases, and 8 bases stayed unmatched. CDR3 sequence (DNA): TGTGCCAGCAGCTTGTCGGCGGGAGGCTTGTACGAGCAGTACTTC. Translating gives CASSLSAGGLYEQYF.

This clonotype came up many times. Since it is a stray read in a library aimed at alpha chains, this beta chain has a size that is not meaningful. The chain employs TRBV19 and TRBJ2-5; D tentatively reads TRBD1 or TRBD2 (5 bases each). This CDR3 region has 15 residues. Germline V gene data show CDR1 as LNHDA and CDR2 as SQIVND (reference sequence). The V and J ends lost 7 bases and 4 bases respectively, with 19 bases between them. CDR3 amino acids: CASKEGRVATETQYF. CDR3 nucleotide sequence: TGTGCCAGTAAAGAGGGCAGGGTTGCGACAGAGACCCAGTACTTC.

There are a few counts of this clonotype. As an off-target read in a library built for alpha chains, this beta chain has a frequency of little significance. V and J are TRBV4-2 and TRBJ2-1; D possibly uses TRBD1 or TRBD2 (7 bases each). This CDR3 has 15 residues. Trimming pared 7 bases from V and 8 bases from J, leaving 21 bases between. Per the germline V gene, CDR1 is LGHNA and CDR2 is YNFKEQ. The CDR3 sequence is CASTQGGGSIHEQFF. The CDR3 nucleotides are TGTGCCAGCACCCAGGGGGGCGGGAGTATCCATGAGCAGTTCTTC.

This clonotype was picked up many times. As an off-target read in a library built for alpha chains, this beta chain has a frequency of little significance. The chain combines TRBV5-1 with TRBJ1-1; 10 bases map to TRBD1. CDR3 length equals 15 residues. The J segment lost 5 bases and the V segment lost 5 bases, leaving 9 bases of the junction unmatched. Germline values: CDR1 SGHRS, CDR2 YFSETQ. The CDR3 reads CASRTDRGRGTEAFF. For the CDR3, the DNA is TGCGCCAGCAGGACTGACAGGGGGCGAGGTACTGAAGCTTTCTTT.

Concerning this clonotype itself: This beta chain was picked up by a library intended for alpha chains and is off target, so its count carries little meaning. The chain employs TRBV5-1 and TRBJ2-3; perhaps TRBD2 as D (6 bases). Trimming cost V 1 base and J 4 bases, with 10 bases left between them. CDR1 is SGHRS, CDR2 YFSETQ, per germline. CDR3 length: 14 amino acids. The CDR3 protein is CASSLQLASDTQYF. The DNA for the CDR3 is TGCGCCAGCAGCTTGCAACTAGCTTCAGATACGCAGTATTTT.

By share, this clonotype ranks as medium-sized (0.01 to 0.1%). This beta chain represents an off-target read in a library built for alpha chains; its size is of limited meaning. The chain carries TRBV19 and TRBJ1-2; 9 nucleotides match TRBD1. CDR3 size: 15 residues. Germline lookup yields CDR1 LNHDA and CDR2 SQIVND (reference sequence). V was pared by 7 bases and J by 4 bases, with 10 bases of the junction left unmatched. CDR3 in amino acids: CASTQRDRATYGYTF. The CDR3 DNA sequence: TGTGCCAGTACCCAAAGGGACAGGGCGACCTATGGCTACACCTTC.

This clonotype was seen ten or more times. This beta chain represents an off-target read in a library built for alpha chains; its size is of limited meaning. This chain joins TRBV5-4 and TRBJ2-2; D not certain. Between the trimmed V and J ends, which lost 0 bases and 1 base, there was a span of 7 bases. This CDR3 region has 15 residues. The V gene's germline CDR1 is SGHNT and CDR2 YYREEE (reference sequence). CDR3 loop: CASSLDRVNTGELFF. DNA of the CDR3: TGTGCCAGCAGCTTGGACAGAGTGAACACCGGGGAGCTGTTTTTT. The full variable domain, its missing parts supplied by reference TRBV5-4 and TRBJ2-2, is ETGVTQSPTHLIKTRGQQVTLRCSSQSGHNTVSWYQQALGQGPQFIFQYYREEENGRGNFPPRFSGLQFPNYSSELNVNALELDDSALYLCASSLDRVNTGELFFGEGSRLTVL.

This clonotype is medium-sized within its sample. The library was built for alpha chains, so this beta chain is an off-target read and its size means little. Here the CDR3 reads CSSEGYRTSSDEQFF. The DNA for the CDR3 is TGCAGCTCTGAGGGTTACCGGACTAGCTCGGATGAGCAGTTCTTC. V and J are TRBV29-1 and TRBJ2-1; the match to TRBD2 covers 8 bases. Germline V gene sequence: CDR1 SQVTM, CDR2 ANQGSEA. J gave up 8 bases and V 8 bases, and 17 bases lay outside the gene matches. The CDR3 contains 15 residues.

This clonotype showed up many times. This beta chain appears as a stray read in a library generated for alpha chains; its size is not informative. The chain links TRBV28 to TRBJ2-6; the D gene is possibly TRBD1 (6 bases). CDR1 MDHEN and CDR2 SYDVKM come from the germline V gene. Trimming took 7 bases from V and 1 from J, leaving 14 bases between them. This CDR3 spans 16 amino acids. DNA of the CDR3: TGTGCCAGCACCCTACAGGGCCCGTCTGGGGCCAACGTCCTGACTTTC. This sequence encodes CASTLQGPSGANVLTF.

In its sample, this clonotype ranks as medium-sized (0.01 to 0.1%). The library was designed around alpha chains, so this beta chain is a stray read whose abundance carries little weight. The rearrangement links TRBV5-8 to TRBJ2-7; weak D call: TRBD1 (5 bases). The CDR3 contains 15 residues. Germline CDR1 is SGHTS and CDR2 is YDEGEE. V was clipped by 1 base and J by 2 bases, with 13 bases between them. The CDR3 here is CASSLLGLGPYEQYF. The CDR3 nucleotides read TGTGCCAGCAGCTTGCTAGGGTTGGGGCCCTACGAGCAGTACTTC.

This clonotype appeared a few times. The size of this beta chain means little, since it is a stray read in a library made for alpha chains. This rearrangement joins TRBV2 to TRBJ2-5; D is undetermined. This CDR3 contains 11 residues. CDR1 is SNHLY, CDR2 FYNNEI, per germline. Trimming removed 11 bases from V and 2 bases from J, with 9 bases in between. The CDR3 region has the DNA TGTGCCGGCGGCCAGCAAGAGACCCAGTACTTC. It specifies CAGGQQETQYF. Looking up the rest from reference TRBV2 and TRBJ2-5 gives the full variable domain: EPEVTQTPSHQVTQMGQEVILRCVPISNHLYFYWYRQILGQKVEFLVSFYNNEISEKSEIFDDQFSVERPDGSNFTLKIRSTKLEDSAMYFCAGGQQETQYFGPGTRLLVL.

This clonotype has a count of ten or more. This beta chain lies outside the target of a library built for alpha chains; its clone size means little. CDR3: CSASTGGTYEQFF. The CDR3, as DNA: TGCAGTGCTAGTACGGGAGGAACGTATGAGCAGTTCTTC. This chain joins TRBV20-1 and TRBJ2-1; TRBD2 matches 7 bases. Germline CDR1 and CDR2: DFQATT and SNEGSKA (reference sequence). J was trimmed by 8 bases and V by 3 bases; bases with no gene match: 7. The CDR3 runs to 13 residues.

To note about this clonotype: As an off-target read in a library built for alpha chains, this beta chain has a frequency of little significance. This chain joins TRBV6-5 and TRBJ2-3; TRBD2 aligns across 7 bases. V trimming: 6 bases; J trimming: 0 bases; junction bases outside the gene matches: 9. The CDR3 loop spans 16 amino acids. CDR1 and CDR2 from the germline V gene are MNHEY and SVGAGI. CDR3 nucleotide sequence: TGTGCCAGCAGCCTACCTCCGGGGGGTAGCACAGATACGCAGTATTTT. Translation gives CASSLPPGGSTDTQYF.

This clonotype was recorded at least ten times. As an off-target read in a library built for alpha chains, this beta chain has a frequency of little significance. The chain links TRBV9 to TRBJ1-4; 9 positions match TRBD1. Germline V gene data show CDR1 as SGDLS and CDR2 as YYNGEE. V was pared by 0 bases and J by 7 bases, with 4 bases of the junction left unmatched. CDR3 length equals 15 residues. In DNA form, the CDR3 reads TGTGCCAGCAGCGTAGAGGGGACAGGGCGTGAAAAACTGTTTTTT. Its translation: CASSVEGTGREKLFF. Variable domain in full (rest from reference TRBV9 and TRBJ1-4): DSGVTQTPKHLITATGQRVTLRCSPRSGDLSVYWYQQSLDQGLQFLIQYYNGEERAKGNILERFSAQQFPDLHSELNLSSLELGDSALYFCASSVEGTGREKLFFGSGTQLSVL.

Regarding this clonotype: A single base separates this from a much larger clone, so it may be a read error. In a library made to pick up alpha chains, this beta chain is a stray read with a size that means little. The rearrangement links TRBV29-1 to TRBJ1-1, with TRBD1 identical over 7 bases. With V trimmed by 7 bases and J by 6 bases, 14 bases remained unmatched. Germline CDR1 and CDR2: SQVTM and ANQGSEA. CDR3 length equals 14 residues. CDR3 residues: CSAYSTGFSPEAFF. CDR3 coding DNA: TGCAGCGCCTACTCGACAGGGTTTAGCCCTGAAGCTTTCTTT.

This clonotype is categorized as medium-sized. This beta chain is a stray sequence in a library constructed for alpha chains; its clone size is not meaningful. The chain joins TRBV28 to TRBJ2-3; D ambiguous. The CDR3 covers 12 residues. Germline CDR1 reads MDHEN; CDR2 reads SYDVKM. The V and J ends lost 6 bases and 0 bases respectively, with 4 bases between them. DNA for the CDR3: TGTGCCAGCAGAACTAGCACAGATACGCAGTATTTT. Its protein product is CASRTSTDTQYF.

On this clonotype itself: The library was designed around alpha chains, so this beta chain is a stray read whose abundance carries little weight. The chain employs TRBV19 and TRBJ2-1; no clear D gene. V lost 5 bases and J lost 6, with 14 bases in between. The CDR3 runs to 14 residues. Germline CDR1 and CDR2: LNHDA and SQIVND (reference sequence). The CDR3, as DNA: TGTGCCAGTAGTTTTGGACCCCAAAGCAATGAGCAGTTCTTC. It is translated as CASSFGPQSNEQFF.